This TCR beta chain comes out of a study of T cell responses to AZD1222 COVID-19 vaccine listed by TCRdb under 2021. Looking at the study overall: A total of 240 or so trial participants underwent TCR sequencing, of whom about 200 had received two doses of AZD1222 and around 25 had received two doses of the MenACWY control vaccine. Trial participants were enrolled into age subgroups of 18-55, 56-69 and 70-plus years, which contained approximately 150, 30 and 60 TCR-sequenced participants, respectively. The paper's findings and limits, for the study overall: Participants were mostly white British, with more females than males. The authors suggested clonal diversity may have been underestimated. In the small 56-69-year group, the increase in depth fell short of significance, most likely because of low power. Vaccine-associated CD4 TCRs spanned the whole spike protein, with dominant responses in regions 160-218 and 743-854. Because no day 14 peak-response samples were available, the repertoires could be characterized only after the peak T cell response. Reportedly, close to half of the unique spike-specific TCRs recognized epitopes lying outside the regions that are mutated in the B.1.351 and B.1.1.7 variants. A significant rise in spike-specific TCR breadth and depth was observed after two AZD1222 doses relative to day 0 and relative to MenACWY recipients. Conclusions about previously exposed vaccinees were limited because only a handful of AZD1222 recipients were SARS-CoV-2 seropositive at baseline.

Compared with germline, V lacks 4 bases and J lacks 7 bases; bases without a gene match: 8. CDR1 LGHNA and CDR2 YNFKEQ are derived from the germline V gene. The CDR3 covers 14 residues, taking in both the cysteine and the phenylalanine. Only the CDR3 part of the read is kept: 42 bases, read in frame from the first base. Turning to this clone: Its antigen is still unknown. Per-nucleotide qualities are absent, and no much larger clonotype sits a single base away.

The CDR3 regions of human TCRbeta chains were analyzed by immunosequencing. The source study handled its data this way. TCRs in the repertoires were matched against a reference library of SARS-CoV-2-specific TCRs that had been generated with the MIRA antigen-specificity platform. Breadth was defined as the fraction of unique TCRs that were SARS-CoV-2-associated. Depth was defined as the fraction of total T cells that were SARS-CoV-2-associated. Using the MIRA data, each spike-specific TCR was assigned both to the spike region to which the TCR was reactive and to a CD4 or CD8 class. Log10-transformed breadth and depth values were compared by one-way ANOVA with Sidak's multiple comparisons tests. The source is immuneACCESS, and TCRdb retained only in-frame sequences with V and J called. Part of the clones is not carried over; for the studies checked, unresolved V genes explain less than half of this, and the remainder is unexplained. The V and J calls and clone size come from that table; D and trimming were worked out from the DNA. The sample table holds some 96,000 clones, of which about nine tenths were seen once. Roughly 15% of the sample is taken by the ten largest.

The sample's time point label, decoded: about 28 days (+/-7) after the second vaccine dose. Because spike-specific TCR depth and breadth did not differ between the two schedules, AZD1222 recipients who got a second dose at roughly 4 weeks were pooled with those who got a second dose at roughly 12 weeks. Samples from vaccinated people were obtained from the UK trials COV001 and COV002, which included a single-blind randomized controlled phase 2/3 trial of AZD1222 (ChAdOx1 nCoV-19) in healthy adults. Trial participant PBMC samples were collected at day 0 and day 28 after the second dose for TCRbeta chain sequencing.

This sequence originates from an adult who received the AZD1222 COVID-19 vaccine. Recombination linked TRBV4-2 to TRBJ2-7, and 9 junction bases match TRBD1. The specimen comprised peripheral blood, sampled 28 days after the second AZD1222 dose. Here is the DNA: TGTGCCAGCAGCCTGGGACAGGGACCGGAAGAGCAGTACTTC. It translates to CASSLGQGPEEQYF.